Shown below are 17 T cell receptor beta chains from a single sample sequenced in a study of shared clonotypes between healthy human individuals. Profiling relied on immunoSEQ multiplex PCR, and the TCRdb table lists in-frame clones only, not all of them. This table holds some 2,100,000 clones, 90% to 96% found once. Material: naive CD4+ T cells sorted from blood. Documented subset: CD45RA+ positively selected. The source is a man younger than 30 in good health.

The chain joins TRBV10-1 to TRBJ2-3, with D unresolved. The CDR3 runs 13 residues. The ends were cut back, 7 bases at V and 0 bases at J, with 8 bases in the middle. Per the germline V gene, CDR1 is WNHNN and CDR2 is SYGVQD (reference sequence). CDR3 region: CASTASSTDTQYF. The CDR3, as DNA: TGCGCCAGCACCGCTAGTAGCACAGATACGCAGTATTTT.

Note on this clone: The same CDR3 arises from other DNA sequences in this sample as well. This chain connects TRBV5-1 to TRBJ2-7, with 10 bases lining up with TRBD1. The CDR3 contains 15 residues. Germline CDR1 and CDR2: SGHRS and YFSETQ. The V and J ends lost 2 bases and 1 base, in that order; junction bases with no gene match: 3. The CDR3 DNA reads as TGCGCCAGCAGCTTTGGACAGGGGGGATCCTACGAGCAGTACTTC. This gives the protein CASSFGQGGSYEQYF. The full variable domain, in which reference TRBV5-1 and TRBJ2-7 provide the parts outside the CDR3, is KAGVTQTPRYLIKTRGQQVTLSCSPISGHRSVSWYQQTPGQGLQFLFEYFSETQRNKGNFPGRFSGRQFSNSRSEMNVSTLELGDSALYLCASSFGQGGSYEQYFGPGTRLTVT.

The chain recombines TRBV6-1 with TRBJ1-2, with a weak D call TRBD1 (6 bases). The V gene's germline CDR1 is MNHNS and CDR2 SASEGT. The CDR3 extends over 15 amino acids. Trimming stripped 4 bases from V and 4 bases from J, with 16 bases between. The CDR3 bases are TGTGCCAGCAGTGTAGGAACAGGGAAGCCCTATGGCTACACCTTC. Its protein product is CASSVGTGKPYGYTF.

Notes on this clone: Other nucleotide sequences in the sample specify the same CDR3. The chain joins TRBV5-1 to TRBJ2-7, with 7 bases lining up with TRBD1. Looked up from germline, CDR1 is SGHRS and CDR2 is YFSETQ. The V gene end was trimmed by 4 bases and the J gene end by 4 bases; junction bases not matched to a gene: 5. The CDR3 contains 13 residues. The CDR3 is CASSPGQLYEQYF. In DNA form, the CDR3 reads TGCGCCAGCAGCCCGGGACAGCTTTACGAGCAGTACTTC. Combining the CDR3 with reference TRBV5-1 and TRBJ2-7 gives the whole variable domain KAGVTQTPRYLIKTRGQQVTLSCSPISGHRSVSWYQQTPGQGLQFLFEYFSETQRNKGNFPGRFSGRQFSNSRSEMNVSTLELGDSALYLCASSPGQLYEQYFGPGTRLTVT.

V and J are TRBV10-1 and TRBJ1-1; 7 nucleotides agree with TRBD1. Germline CDR1 and CDR2: WNHNN and SYGVQD (reference sequence). The V and J ends lost 2 bases and 4 bases, in that order; junction bases with no gene match: 7. This CDR3 has 15 amino acids. CDR3 nucleotide sequence: TGCGCCAGCAGTGAGACAAACACAGGGGCCACTGAAGCTTTCTTT. Translation gives CASSETNTGATEAFF.

CDR3 coding DNA: TGTGCCAGCAGCTTGGCGGGGGAAGATACGCAGTATTTT. This gives the protein CASSLAGEDTQYF. The genes are TRBV11-3 and TRBJ2-3; 7 nucleotides agree with TRBD2. This CDR3 has 13 amino acids. Germline CDR1 and CDR2: SGHNT and YENEEA. The trim removed 3 bases at V and 5 bases at J, leaving 2 bases unmatched.

This clone appeared once. In DNA form, the CDR3 reads TGTCGTTCGGGGACAGCCTTTCCCAATGAGCAGTTCTTC. The encoded protein is CRSGTAFPNEQFF. J is TRBJ2-1 and V is TRBV27; the match to TRBD1 covers 7 bases. Germline CDR1 is MNHEY and CDR2 is SMNVEV (reference sequence). The CDR3 totals 13 residues.

The rearrangement joins TRBV12-5 to TRBJ1-1; 11 nucleotides line up with TRBD1. Germline V gene lookup returns CDR1 LGHNT and CDR2 FRNRAP. This CDR3 spans 20 amino acids. Losses at the gene ends were 1 base for V and 4 bases for J; bases not matched to a gene: 17. The chain's CDR3 is CASGLGSKEGQGARPTEAFF. DNA for the CDR3: TGTGCTAGTGGTTTGGGATCCAAGGAAGGACAGGGGGCGCGACCCACTGAAGCTTTCTTT.

About this clone itself: Other DNA sequences from this sample encode an identical CDR3 as well. The chain couples TRBV30 to TRBJ1-5, with D possibly matching TRBD1 (5 bases). The CDR3 consists of 13 residues. Trimming pared 0 bases from V and 5 bases from J, leaving 8 bases between. The germline V gene has CDR1 GTSNPN and CDR2 SVGIG (reference sequence). The CDR3 coding sequence is TGTGCCTGGAGTGTAGGAGGGGATCAGCCCCAGCATTTT. This translates into CAWSVGGDQPQHF.

The chain uses TRBV30 and TRBJ1-2; weak D call: TRBD1 (6 bases). V shed 6 bases and J shed 0 bases, with 17 bases lying between them. The CDR3 runs to 15 residues. Germline assignment: CDR1 GTSNPN and CDR2 SVGIG (reference sequence). As DNA, the CDR3 is TGTGCCTGTCCTACCTGGACAGCTTCTAACTATGGCTACACCTTC. As protein: CACPTWTASNYGYTF.

The count of this clone is one. CDR3 protein: CSVGKLAGGSKEEQYF. As DNA, the CDR3 is TGCAGCGTTGGAAAACTAGCGGGAGGGTCCAAAGAGGAGCAGTACTTC. The V gene is TRBV29-1, the J gene TRBJ2-7; 13 nucleotides agree with TRBD2. In germline, CDR1 is SQVTM, CDR2 ANQGSEA. The V and J ends lost 4 bases and 7 bases, in that order; junction bases with no gene match: 13. The CDR3 has 16 residues.

The CDR3 coding sequence is TGTGCCAGCAGCACCACAGGGGCCGCGCTCAACTATGGCTACACCTTC. Translated, it gives CASSTTGAALNYGYTF. The gene calls are TRBV5-4 and TRBJ1-2; 7 positions agree with TRBD1. This CDR3 has 16 amino acids. J lost 2 bases, V lost 4 bases, and 11 bases had no gene match. Germline V lookup: CDR1 SGHNT, CDR2 YYREEE (reference sequence).

The V gene is TRBV11-2, the J gene TRBJ2-7, with 9 bases identical to TRBD2. CDR3 length: 16 amino acids. The junction had 6 bases not matched to a gene; V was cut back by 1 base and J by 2 bases. CDR1 and CDR2 (germline): SGHAT, FQNNGV. CDR3 nucleotide sequence: TGTGCCAGCAGCTTAGTTTCCGCTAGCGGGGCCTACGAGCAGTACTTC. This encodes CASSLVSASGAYEQYF. The variable domain in full, completed from reference TRBV11-2 and TRBJ2-7, reads EAGVAQSPRYKIIEKRQSVAFWCNPISGHATLYWYQQILGQGPKLLIQFQNNGVVDDSQLPKDRFSAERLKGVDSTLKIQPAKLEDSAVYLCASSLVSASGAYEQYFGPGTRLTVT.

V and J are TRBV4-1 and TRBJ2-2; D possibly corresponds to TRBD2 (7 bases). The CDR3 is 19 residues long. With 0 bases removed from V and 6 bases from J, the gap between germline ends came to 23 bases. CDR1 is MGHRA and CDR2 is YSYEKL in the germline V gene. CDR3 sequence (DNA): TGCGCCAGCAGCCAAGATACTAGGGCGAGGGGGGGCGCGGCCGGGGAGCTGTTTTTT. This sequence encodes CASSQDTRARGGAAGELFF.

With regard to this clone: Other DNA sequences in this sample translate to the same CDR3. This chain uses TRBV5-1 with TRBJ2-3; D unclear. V dropped 3 bases and J dropped 2 bases, with 10 bases sitting between them. The germline V gene has CDR1 SGHRS and CDR2 YFSETQ. This CDR3 has 14 amino acids. The CDR3 here is CASSSSSSTDTQYF. CDR3 nucleotides: TGCGCCAGCAGCTCAAGTTCCTCCACAGATACGCAGTATTTT. Combining the CDR3 with reference TRBV5-1 and TRBJ2-3 gives the whole variable domain KAGVTQTPRYLIKTRGQQVTLSCSPISGHRSVSWYQQTPGQGLQFLFEYFSETQRNKGNFPGRFSGRQFSNSRSEMNVSTLELGDSALYLCASSSSSSTDTQYFGPGTRLTVL.

The chain links TRBV7-9 to TRBJ2-7; D unresolved. V was pared by 5 bases and J by 7 bases, with 9 bases between. CDR3 length equals 11 residues. Per the germline V gene, CDR1 is SEHNR and CDR2 is FQNEAQ (reference sequence). The CDR3 bases are TGTGCCAGCAGCCAAATGGGGGAGCAGTACTTC. Its protein is CASSQMGEQYF.

The V call is TRBV27, the J call TRBJ2-3, with D possibly TRBD1 on 5 matching bases. V was shortened by 8 bases and J by 9 bases, with 12 bases between the two germline ends. Looked up from germline, CDR1 is MNHEY and CDR2 is SMNVEV (reference sequence). The CDR3 extends over 11 amino acids. CDR3 region: CASGFTGTQYF. DNA of the CDR3: TGTGCCAGCGGCTTCACAGGCACGCAGTATTTT.